Listed here are 4 T cell receptor beta chains from one sample, sequenced in a study of shared clonotypes between healthy human individuals. Produced via immunoSEQ multiplex PCR; TCRdb's table is partial and in-frame only. The sample lists over 850,000 clones; about 80% were seen once. The source material was memory CD4+ T cells from PBMCs. Subset here: CD45RA-negative fraction. The source is a man in his late teens or twenties in good health. Some clones in this sample may be carry-over from other donors' samples.

CDR3 residues: CASSQARGFGNTIYF. The CDR3 DNA follows: TGCGCCAGCAGCCAGGCCAGGGGGTTTGGAAACACCATATATTTT. The chain is built from TRBV4-3 and TRBJ1-3; the match to TRBD1 covers 7 bases. J lost 3 bases, V lost 3 bases, and 5 bases had no gene match. The CDR3 runs 15 residues. The germline V gene encodes CDR1 LGHNA and CDR2 YSLEER.

Written as DNA, the CDR3 is TGTGCCAGCAGCCGTTATACCAATCAGCCCCAGCATTTT. It codes for CASSRYTNQPQHF. The rearrangement uses TRBV27 and TRBJ1-5, with D hard to call. The CDR3 is 13 amino acids. Germline V CDR1 and CDR2: MNHEY, SMNVEV (reference sequence). Trimming stripped 6 bases from V and 3 bases from J, with 9 bases between.

The chain combines TRBV27 with TRBJ1-2, with 9 bases matching TRBD1. Germline loops: CDR1 MNHEY, CDR2 SMNVEV (reference sequence). There are 14 residues in the CDR3. The V and J ends lost 0 bases and 8 bases, in that order; junction bases with no gene match: 4. For the CDR3, the DNA is TGTGCCAGCAGTTTATCGGGGACAGGGCAAGGCTACACCTTC. This codes for CASSLSGTGQGYTF.

There are many counts of this clone. Other DNA variants within this sample encode the same CDR3. The chain joins TRBV6-1 to TRBJ2-2; D is possibly TRBD2 (6 bases). From germline, CDR1 is MNHNS and CDR2 SASEGT. This CDR3 contains 14 residues. Trimming pared 8 bases from V and 1 base from J, leaving 11 bases between. The CDR3 bases are TGTGCCAGCCGCCGAGCGGGGAACACCGGGGAGCTGTTTTTT. Its protein product is CASRRAGNTGELFF.